This T cell receptor (beta chain) was found in a study of blood T cell repertoires in COVID-19. Study in general: Italy, Spain and the United States were the sources of the convalescent and acute COVID-19 samples. The analysed material was cDNA or gDNA that came from T cells, B-cell-depleted T cells, or PBMCs.

CDR1 is SGHRS, CDR2 YFSETQ, per germline. This CDR3 spans 17 amino acids. J lost 2 bases, V lost 3 bases, and 10 bases had no gene match. How the authors handled the data: For nucleated cells, counts were estimated from reference gene primer amplification. Only in-frame clones appear in the TCRdb table, and some are missing; sequencing was by immunoSEQ multiplex PCR. The V and J calls and clone size are taken from that table; D and trimming were inferred from the DNA. Here the sample spans 540,000 or so clones, 85% to 90% being singletons. Seattle participants joined during active infection and were tracked over time.

The chain combines TRBV5-1 with TRBJ2-2, with 7 bases identical to TRBD1. This receptor was identified in a woman in her forties or fifties with COVID-19, enrolled during active disease. The sequencing input was peripheral blood. This CDR3 is CASSYDPGQTNTGELFF. The DNA of the CDR3 is TGCGCCAGCAGCTACGATCCGGGACAGACAAACACCGGGGAGCTGTTTTTT.